This TCR beta chain was found in a study of shared T cell receptors in the human thymus. This clone was detected only a few times. The assay was immunoSEQ multiplex PCR, and TCRdb's table has in-frame clones only and misses some. This table holds about 540,000 clones, approximately 78% found once. This CDR3 has 14 residues. J gave up 10 bases and V 0 bases, and 7 bases lay outside the gene matches. From germline, CDR1 is LGHNA and CDR2 YSLEER. The same data also went into a second study, on human thymus T cells. In that study: The study used thymus tissue resected during corrective heart surgery. Across thymic and blood repertoires, the usage of V and J genes appeared to be biased. A high degree of thymic repertoire overlap among unrelated individuals was reported in related research.

Sequencing was done on a sample of thymocytes. This clonotype was sampled from a boy under three years old with a congenital heart defect. V gene TRBV4-3 combines with J gene TRBJ1-2; 8 positions agree with TRBD1. CDR3: CASSQERTGSSYTF. The CDR3 DNA sequence: TGCGCCAGCAGCCAAGAACGGACAGGGAGTTCCTACACCTTC.